This TCR beta chain was documented in a study of CD8 T cells in ankylosing spondylitis. This clonotype turned up a few times. Antigen: not known. Study-level points and caveats: Past research had described some motif variants in reactive arthritis synovial fluid and blood. Blood of patients with ankylosing spondylitis appeared to be characterized by a TCR beta motif of eight highly homologous variants. Disease-associated clones were reportedly significantly overrepresented in matched ankylosing spondylitis synovial fluid.

CDR3 size: 19 residues. The germline gives CDR1 SGHRS, CDR2 YFSETQ. The V end lost 1 base, the J end lost 0 bases, and 22 bases lay between the germline ends. Researchers built TCR beta libraries using quantitative 5'-RACE with molecular barcodes. TCRdb fed the 5' RACE reads into MiXCR, producing one record per CDR3 protein. The sample records fewer than 180,000 distinct CDR3 sequences, under 55% being singletons. The chain links TRBV5-1 to TRBJ1-1, with D possibly TRBD1 on 5 matching bases. The source is a male donor with ankylosing spondylitis. Material: synovial fluid, either unsorted or a sorted T cell fraction (not recorded which). CDR3 sequence (DNA): TGCGCCAGCAGCTTGAGCCGGGGAAAGGGACGGAGAATGAACACTGAAGCTTTCTTT. This codes for CASSLSRGKGRRMNTEAFF.